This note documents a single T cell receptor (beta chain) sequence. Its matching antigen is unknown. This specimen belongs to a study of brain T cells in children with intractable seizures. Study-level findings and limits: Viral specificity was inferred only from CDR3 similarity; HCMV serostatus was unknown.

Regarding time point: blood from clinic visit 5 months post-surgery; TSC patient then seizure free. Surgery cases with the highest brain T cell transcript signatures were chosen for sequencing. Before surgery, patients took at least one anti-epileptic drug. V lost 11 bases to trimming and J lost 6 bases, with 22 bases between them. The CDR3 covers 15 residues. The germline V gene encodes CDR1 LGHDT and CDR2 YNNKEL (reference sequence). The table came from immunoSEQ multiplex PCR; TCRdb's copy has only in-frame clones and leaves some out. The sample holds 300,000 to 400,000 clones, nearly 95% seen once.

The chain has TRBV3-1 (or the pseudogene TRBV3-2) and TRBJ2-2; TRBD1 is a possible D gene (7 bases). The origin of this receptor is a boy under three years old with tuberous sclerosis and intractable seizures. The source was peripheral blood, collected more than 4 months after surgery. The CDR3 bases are TGTGCCGTTAGCCAGGGGGGCCGGGCGTCCGGGGAGCTGTTTTTT. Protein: CAVSQGGRASGELFF.